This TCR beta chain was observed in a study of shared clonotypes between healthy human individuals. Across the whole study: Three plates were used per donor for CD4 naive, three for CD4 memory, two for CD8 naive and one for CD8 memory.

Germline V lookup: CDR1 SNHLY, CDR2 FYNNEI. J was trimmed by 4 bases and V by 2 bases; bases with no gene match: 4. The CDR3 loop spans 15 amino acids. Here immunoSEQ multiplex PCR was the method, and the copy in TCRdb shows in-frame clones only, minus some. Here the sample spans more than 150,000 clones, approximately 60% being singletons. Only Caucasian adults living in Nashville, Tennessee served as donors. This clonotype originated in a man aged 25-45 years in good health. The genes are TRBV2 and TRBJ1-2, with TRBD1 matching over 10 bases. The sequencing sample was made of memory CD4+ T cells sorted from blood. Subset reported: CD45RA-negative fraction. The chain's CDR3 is CASSEFDRGPYGYTF. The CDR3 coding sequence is TGTGCCAGCAGTGAATTTGACAGGGGGCCCTATGGCTACACCTTC.